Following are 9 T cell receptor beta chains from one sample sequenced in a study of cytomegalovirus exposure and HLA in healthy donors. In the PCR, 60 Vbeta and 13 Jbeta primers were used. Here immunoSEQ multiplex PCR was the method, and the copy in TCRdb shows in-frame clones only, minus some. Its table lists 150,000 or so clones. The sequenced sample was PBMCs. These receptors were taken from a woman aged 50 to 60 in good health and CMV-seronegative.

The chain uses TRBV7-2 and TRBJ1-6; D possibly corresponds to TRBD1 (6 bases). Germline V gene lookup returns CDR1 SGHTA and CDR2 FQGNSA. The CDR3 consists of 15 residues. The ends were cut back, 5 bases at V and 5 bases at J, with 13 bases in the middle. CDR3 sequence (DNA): TGTGCCAGCAGCCCACCACAGGGCGATAATTCACCCCTCCACTTT. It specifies CASSPPQGDNSPLHF. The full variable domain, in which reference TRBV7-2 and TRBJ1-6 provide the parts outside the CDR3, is GAGVSQSPSNKVTEKGKDVELRCDPISGHTALYWYRQSLGQGLEFLIYFQGNSAPDKSGLPSDRFSAERTGGSVSTLTIQRTQQEDSAVYLCASSPPQGDNSPLHFGNGTRLTVT.

CDR3 nucleotide sequence: TGTGCCAGTAGTTCTAACCTAGCGGGGGCAAACATTCAGTACTTC. This gives the protein CASSSNLAGANIQYF. This chain connects TRBV19 to TRBJ2-4, with 10 bases that match TRBD2. This CDR3 is built from 15 residues. CDR1 and CDR2 (germline): LNHDA, SQIVND (reference sequence). V lost 5 bases to trimming and J lost 6 bases; unmatched junction nucleotides: 7.

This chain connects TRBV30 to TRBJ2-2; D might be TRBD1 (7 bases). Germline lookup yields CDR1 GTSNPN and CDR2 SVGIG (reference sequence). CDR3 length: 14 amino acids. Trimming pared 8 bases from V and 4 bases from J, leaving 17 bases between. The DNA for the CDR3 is TGTGCCCGGGAGATGGGACAGTTCACCGGGGAGCTGTTTTTT. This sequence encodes CAREMGQFTGELFF.

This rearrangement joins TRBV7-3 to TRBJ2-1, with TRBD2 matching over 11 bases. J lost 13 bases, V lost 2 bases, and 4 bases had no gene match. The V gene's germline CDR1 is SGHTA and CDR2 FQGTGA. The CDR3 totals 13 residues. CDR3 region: CASSLGTSGPQFF. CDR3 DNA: TGTGCCAGCAGCTTAGGGACTAGCGGACCTCAGTTCTTC.

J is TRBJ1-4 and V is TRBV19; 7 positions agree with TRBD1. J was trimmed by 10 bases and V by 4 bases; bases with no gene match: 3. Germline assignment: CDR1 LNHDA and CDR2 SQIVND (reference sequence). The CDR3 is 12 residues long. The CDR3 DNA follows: TGTGCCAGTAGTACGGGACAGTCAAAACTGTTTTTT. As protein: CASSTGQSKLFF.

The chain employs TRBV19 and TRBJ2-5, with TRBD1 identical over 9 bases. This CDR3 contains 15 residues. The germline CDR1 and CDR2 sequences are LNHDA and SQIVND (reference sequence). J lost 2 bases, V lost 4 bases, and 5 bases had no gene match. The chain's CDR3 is CASSNEGQGQETQYF. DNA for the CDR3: TGTGCCAGTAGTAATGAGGGACAGGGACAAGAGACCCAGTACTTC.

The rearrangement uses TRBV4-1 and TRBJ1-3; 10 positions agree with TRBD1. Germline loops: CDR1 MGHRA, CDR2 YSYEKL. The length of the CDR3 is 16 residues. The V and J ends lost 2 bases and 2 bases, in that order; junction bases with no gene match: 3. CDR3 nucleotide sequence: TGCGCCAGCAGCCAATTTGGACAGGGGGCTGGAAACACCATATATTTT. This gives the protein CASSQFGQGAGNTIYF.

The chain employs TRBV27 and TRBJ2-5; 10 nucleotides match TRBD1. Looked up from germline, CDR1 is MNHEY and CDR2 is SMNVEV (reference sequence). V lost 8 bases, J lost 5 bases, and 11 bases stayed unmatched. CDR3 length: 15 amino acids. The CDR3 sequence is CASWRTGGKGETQYF. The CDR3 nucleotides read TGTGCCAGCTGGAGGACAGGGGGAAAGGGTGAGACCCAGTACTTC.

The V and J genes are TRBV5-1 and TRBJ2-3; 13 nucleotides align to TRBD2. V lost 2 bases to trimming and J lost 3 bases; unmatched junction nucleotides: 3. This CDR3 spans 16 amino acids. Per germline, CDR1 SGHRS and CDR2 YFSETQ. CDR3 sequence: CASSFGLAGVTDTQYF. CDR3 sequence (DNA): TGCGCCAGCAGCTTCGGACTAGCGGGAGTTACAGATACGCAGTATTTT.